This is a list of T cell receptor beta chains from one sample in a study of beta chain features in type 1 diabetes. The table came from immunoSEQ multiplex PCR; TCRdb's copy has only in-frame clones and leaves some out. The sample includes roughly 340,000 clones, about 12% of them seen just once. Sequenced: naive CD4+ T cells from blood. These receptors came from a woman in her late teens or twenties with type 1 diabetes. CDR3s include the opening cysteine and the closing phenylalanine or tryptophan. Each record gives: D gene, clone size, J gene, V gene, CDR3 protein, CDR3 DNA. The D gene is left open where the match is weak. Only part of the rows carry a size: once, few, many, or a class if the clone is expanded.

D: -
size: -
J: TRBJ2-5
V: TRBV4-3
CDR3: CASSQVVNQQETQYF
DNA: TGCGCCAGCAGCCAAGTTGTGAACCAGCAAGAGACCCAGTACTTC

D: TRBD2
size: -
J: TRBJ2-5
V: TRBV14
CDR3: CASSQGPGTSRQETQYF
DNA: TGTGCCAGCAGCCAAGGCCCCGGGACTAGCAGACAAGAGACCCAGTACTTC

D: -
size: -
J: TRBJ1-1
V: TRBV18
CDR3: CASSPSGGTEAFF
DNA: TGTGCCAGCTCACCTTCGGGGGGCACTGAAGCTTTCTTT

D: -
size: -
J: TRBJ1-5
V: TRBV4-3
CDR3: CASSHPGDQPQHF
DNA: TGCGCCAGCAGTCATCCAGGGGATCAGCCCCAGCATTTT

D: TRBD1
size: -
J: TRBJ2-5
V: TRBV5-1
CDR3: CASSLGGTGGPMEYF
DNA: TGCGCCAGCAGCTTGGGAGGGACAGGGGGACCCATGGAGTACTTC

D: TRBD1
size: -
J: TRBJ1-2
V: TRBV4-2
CDR3: CASSHADRDSGYTF
DNA: TGTGCCAGCAGCCATGCCGACAGGGATAGCGGCTACACCTTC

D: -
size: few
J: TRBJ1-1
V: TRBV9
CDR3: CASRKTGLTEAFF
DNA: TGTGCCAGCAGAAAAACGGGGTTGACTGAAGCTTTCTTT

D: TRBD1
size: -
J: TRBJ2-7
V: TRBV18
CDR3: CASSHGTDEQYF
DNA: TGTGCCAGCTCCCACGGGACAGACGAGCAGTACTTC

D: -
size: -
J: TRBJ2-7
V: TRBV7-2
CDR3: CATQRGRGLEQYF
DNA: TGTGCCACCCAGAGGGGGAGAGGGCTCGAGCAGTACTTC

D: TRBD1
size: few
J: TRBJ1-2
V: TRBV29-1
CDR3: CSVVNLGQGTFRIGYTF
DNA: TGCAGCGTTGTAAACCTGGGACAGGGGACCTTTCGTATCGGCTACACCTTC

D: TRBD1
size: few
J: TRBJ2-7
V: TRBV18
CDR3: CASSPPGGFNEQYF
DNA: TGTGCCAGCTCACCCCCAGGGGGCTTCAACGAGCAGTACTTC

D: TRBD2
size: -
J: TRBJ2-3
V: TRBV19
CDR3: CASRLAGTDTQYF
DNA: TGTGCCAGTCGACTAGCAGGTACAGATACGCAGTATTTT

D: -
size: -
J: TRBJ2-7
V: TRBV28
CDR3: CASRGEGYEQYF
DNA: TGTGCCAGCAGAGGTGAGGGCTACGAGCAGTACTTC

D: TRBD1
size: -
J: TRBJ1-4
V: TRBV4-3
CDR3: CASSQVGQGNEKLFF
DNA: TGCGCCAGCAGCCAAGTAGGACAGGGTAATGAAAAACTGTTTTTT

D: -
size: few
J: TRBJ1-2
V: TRBV18
CDR3: CASSPVAAEDGYTF
DNA: TGTGCCAGCTCACCAGTTGCGGCGGAGGATGGCTACACCTTC

D: TRBD2
size: few
J: TRBJ2-7
V: TRBV18
CDR3: CASSDGASGGYEQYF
DNA: TGTGCCAGCTCAGACGGAGCAAGCGGGGGTTACGAGCAGTACTTC

D: -
size: few
J: TRBJ2-3
V: TRBV30
CDR3: CAWSVGLAATDTQYF
DNA: TGTGCCTGGAGTGTAGGTTTAGCGGCCACAGATACGCAGTATTTT

D: TRBD2
size: -
J: TRBJ2-1
V: TRBV9
CDR3: CASSGGTSGNSYNEQFF
DNA: TGTGCCAGCAGCGGCGGGACTAGCGGGAATTCCTACAATGAGCAGTTCTTC

D: TRBD1
size: -
J: TRBJ1-1
V: TRBV19
CDR3: CASSKDRGLTEAFF
DNA: TGTGCCAGTAGTAAAGACAGGGGGCTGACTGAAGCTTTCTTT

D: -
size: few
J: TRBJ2-1
V: TRBV25-1
CDR3: CASSDPMESKQFF
DNA: TGTGCCAGCAGTGACCCGATGGAGTCCAAGCAGTTCTTC

D: TRBD2
size: few
J: TRBJ2-3
V: TRBV7-9
CDR3: CASSLELAGADTQYF
DNA: TGTGCCAGCAGCTTAGAACTAGCGGGGGCAGATACGCAGTATTTT

D: -
size: -
J: TRBJ2-7
V: TRBV7-2
CDR3: CASSIKWGDEQYF
DNA: TGTGCCAGCAGCATAAAATGGGGGGACGAGCAGTACTTC

D: TRBD1
size: -
J: TRBJ2-7
V: TRBV18
CDR3: CASSPQDRPEQYF
DNA: TGTGCCAGCTCACCTCAGGACAGGCCCGAGCAGTACTTC

D: -
size: few
J: TRBJ1-5
V: TRBV4-2
CDR3: CASSQEQLNQPQHF
DNA: TGTGCCAGCAGCCAAGAACAGCTCAATCAGCCCCAGCATTTT

D: -
size: -
J: TRBJ2-5
V: TRBV11-2
CDR3: CASSARTGQETQYF
DNA: TGTGCCAGCAGCGCCCGGACTGGACAAGAGACCCAGTACTTC

D: TRBD2
size: few
J: TRBJ2-1
V: TRBV20-1
CDR3: CSARVPGGTFF
DNA: TGCAGTGCTAGGGTTCCGGGGGGAACCTTCTTC

D: TRBD1
size: -
J: TRBJ2-1
V: TRBV29-1
CDR3: CSVDRGQGGNEQFF
DNA: TGCAGCGTTGATCGGGGACAGGGCGGCAATGAGCAGTTCTTC

D: TRBD1
size: -
J: TRBJ2-7
V: TRBV5-1
CDR3: CASSNGQAFDEQYF
DNA: TGCGCCAGCAGCAACGGACAGGCCTTCGACGAGCAGTACTTC

D: -
size: few
J: TRBJ2-1
V: TRBV7-2
CDR3: CASSRLYNEQFF
DNA: TGTGCCAGCAGCCGACTTTACAATGAGCAGTTCTTC

D: -
size: few
J: TRBJ2-5
V: TRBV28
CDR3: CASSDRAAGGETQYF
DNA: TGTGCCAGCAGCGACCGGGCCGCCGGCGGGGAGACCCAGTACTTC

D: -
size: few
J: TRBJ2-3
V: TRBV9
CDR3: CASSLRGSSTDTQYF
DNA: TGTGCCAGCAGCCTTCGGGGGTCGAGCACAGATACGCAGTATTTT

D: TRBD2
size: -
J: TRBJ2-7
V: TRBV27
CDR3: CASSLLVSGGEQYF
DNA: TGTGCCAGCAGTTTACTAGTCTCGGGGGGCGAGCAGTACTTC